At least ten counts were recorded for the clone carrying this T cell receptor beta chain. The target antigen is unknown. One end of the junction varies from germline; a read error may be responsible. The sequenced patients had an expansion of CD8+CD57+ cells seen by flow cytometry. The patients, all of them, had severe acquired aplastic anemia. All patients were therapy-naive when blood was sampled. TCR beta VDJ and CDR3 were profiled, and genomic DNA was the template. MiXCR, applied by TCRdb to the reads, yields one record per CDR3 protein. The sample has 120,000 or so distinct CDR3 sequences, about 40% seen once. These data come from a study of CD8+CD57+ T cells in acquired aplastic anemia. About the study: The sorted CD4+ and CD8+ cells yielded an average around 3.2 ug of DNA. Overall study results and limits: Patient and control CD8+ Simpson's diversity was not significantly different.

Germline lookup yields CDR1 SSHAT and CDR2 FNYEAQ (reference sequence). CDR3 length: 15 amino acids. This TCR came from a human donor with aplastic anemia. Sequenced sample: sorted CD4+, CD8+, or CD8+CD57+ T cells (not recorded which) from PBMCs. This rearrangement joins TRBV7-7 to TRBJ1-2; D is ambiguous. CDR3 sequence: CASRSGGMRYYGYTF. The DNA for the CDR3 is TGTGCTAGCAGATCAGGTGGAATGCGTTACTATGGCTACACCTTC.